This is a list of T cell receptor beta chains from one sample in a study of blood T cell repertoires in COVID-19. TCRdb's table, derived via immunoSEQ multiplex PCR, lists solely in-frame clones and lacks some. The sample records approximately 350,000 clones, roughly 90% being singletons. Source material: peripheral blood. These receptors all come from a young woman with COVID-19, enrolled during active disease. The CDR3 runs from the conserved cysteine through the conserved F or W.

v_call	j_call	cdr3_aa
TRBV19	TRBJ1-5	CASSRQGGQPQHF
TRBV5-4	TRBJ2-1	CASSLAGPNEQFF
TRBV13	TRBJ1-3	CASSATAQGTGNTIYF
TRBV28	TRBJ2-1	CASTPGGEVRSGEQFF
TRBV7-9	TRBJ2-3	CASRTGSTDTQYF
TRBV6-5	TRBJ1-2	CASSYSTREGGYTF
TRBV11-2	TRBJ2-5	CASSLGGQRGGVLETQYF
TRBV6-5	TRBJ2-7	CASSYSGGGSSYEQYF
TRBV14	TRBJ2-7	CASSRWGGNYEQYF
TRBV4-2	TRBJ2-7	CASSQVTGGVGEQYF
TRBV7-2	TRBJ2-7	CASSVTRAGSYEQYF
TRBV28	TRBJ2-7	CASSKTGNSYEQYF
TRBV7-2	TRBJ1-2	CASSIGGQDHYGYTF
TRBV14	TRBJ2-7	CASSQAGYEQYF
TRBV27	TRBJ2-1	CASSSGAGYNEQFF
TRBV6-1	TRBJ1-1	CASSEYPGTDNTEAFF
TRBV5-1	TRBJ1-2	CASSPGLRWGYTF
TRBV6-5	TRBJ1-1	CASSSGQGMTEAFF
TRBV5-6	TRBJ1-6	CASSLGAPYNSPLHF
TRBV6-6	TRBJ2-5	CASSYGQQETQYF
TRBV7-2	TRBJ2-1	CASSLRGGRYNEQFF
TRBV18	TRBJ2-5	CASSPLHSGSQETQYF
TRBV5-1	TRBJ2-2	CASSPRTAPTGELFF
TRBV10-1	TRBJ2-1	CASRATGTGGWFF
TRBV18	TRBJ1-2	CASSPLERGPVYGYTF
TRBV29-1	TRBJ1-2	CSVDAIQGYGYTF
TRBV7-8	TRBJ2-3	CASSRPTGIGQYF
TRBV29-1	TRBJ2-2	CSVEQGYTGELFF
TRBV19	TRBJ2-6	CASSTTASGANVLTF
TRBV19	TRBJ1-1	CASRTTGDPNTEAFF
TRBV14	TRBJ2-2	CASSQVAGQNTGELFF
TRBV5-1	TRBJ1-1	CASSLGGQHTEAFF
TRBV5-1	TRBJ2-2	CASRTGTGELFF
TRBV28	TRBJ1-2	CASSSINQIAGIHGYTF
TRBV4-3	TRBJ2-4	CASSQDIVLAKNIQYF
TRBV11-2	TRBJ2-2	CASSLDRFRDTPGELFF
TRBV7-6	TRBJ1-1	CASSSGGGNTEAFF
TRBV7-2	TRBJ2-1	CASSPYPETYNEQFF
TRBV10-2	TRBJ1-2	CASSRRQGGGYTF
TRBV19	TRBJ2-5	CASSLSAGGGETQYF